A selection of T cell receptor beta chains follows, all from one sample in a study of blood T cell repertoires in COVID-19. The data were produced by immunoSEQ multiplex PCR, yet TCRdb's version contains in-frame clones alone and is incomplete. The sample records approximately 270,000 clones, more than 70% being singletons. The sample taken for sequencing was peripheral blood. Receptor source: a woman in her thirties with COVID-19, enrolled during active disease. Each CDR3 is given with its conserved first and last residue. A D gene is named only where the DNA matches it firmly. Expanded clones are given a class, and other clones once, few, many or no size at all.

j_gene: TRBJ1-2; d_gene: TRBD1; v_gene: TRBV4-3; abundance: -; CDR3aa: CASSQVGQGADGYTF; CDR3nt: TGCGCCAGCAGCCAAGTGGGACAGGGGGCGGATGGCTACACCTTC
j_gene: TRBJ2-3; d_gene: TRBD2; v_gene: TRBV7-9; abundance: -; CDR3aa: CASSLVLAGDYTDTQYF; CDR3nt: TGTGCCAGCAGCTTAGTGCTAGCGGGGGATTACACAGATACGCAGTATTTT
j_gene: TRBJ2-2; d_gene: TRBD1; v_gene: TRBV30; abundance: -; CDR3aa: CAWRGTGGCYTGELFF; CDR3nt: TGTGCCTGGAGAGGAACAGGGGGCTGCTACACCGGGGAGCTGTTTTTT
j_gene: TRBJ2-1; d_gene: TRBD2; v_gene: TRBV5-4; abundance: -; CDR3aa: CASSLATSGGVDEQFF; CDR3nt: TGTGCCAGCAGCTTGGCAACTAGCGGGGGAGTCGATGAGCAGTTCTTC
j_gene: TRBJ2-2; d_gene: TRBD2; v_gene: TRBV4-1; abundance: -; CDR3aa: CASSQPGLARGELFF; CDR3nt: TGCGCCAGCAGCCAGCCGGGACTAGCGAGGGGGGAGCTGTTTTTT
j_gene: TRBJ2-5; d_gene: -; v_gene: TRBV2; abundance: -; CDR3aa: CASSGAGETQYF; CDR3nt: TGTGCCAGCAGTGGAGCGGGCGAGACCCAGTACTTC
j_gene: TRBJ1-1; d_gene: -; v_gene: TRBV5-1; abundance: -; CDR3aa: CASSLGRGLGEAFF; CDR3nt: TGCGCCAGCAGCTTGGGGCGGGGGCTCGGTGAAGCTTTCTTT
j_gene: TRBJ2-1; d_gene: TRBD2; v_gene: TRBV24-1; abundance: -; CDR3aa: CATSDLATSGSYNEQFF; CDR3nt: TGTGCCACCAGTGATTTGGCGACTAGCGGCTCCTACAATGAGCAGTTCTTC
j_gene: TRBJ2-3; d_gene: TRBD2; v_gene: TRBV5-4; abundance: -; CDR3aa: CASSFYSGSWNTDTQYF; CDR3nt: TGTGCCAGCAGCTTCTACAGCGGGAGTTGGAACACAGATACGCAGTATTTT
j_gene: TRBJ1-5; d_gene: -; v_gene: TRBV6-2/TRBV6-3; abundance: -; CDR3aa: CASSYPRAGVGGQPQHF; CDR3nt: TGTGCCAGCAGTTACCCACGGGCAGGGGTTGGTGGTCAGCCCCAGCATTTT
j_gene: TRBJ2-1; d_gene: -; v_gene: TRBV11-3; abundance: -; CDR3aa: CASSQQRELFF; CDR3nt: TGTGCCAGCAGCCAACAGAGGGAGCTGTTCTTC
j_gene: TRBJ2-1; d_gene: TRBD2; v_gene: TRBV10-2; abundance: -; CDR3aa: CASTRTSGWGGVQDEQFF; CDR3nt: TGCGCCAGCACCCGGACTAGCGGGTGGGGTGGGGTCCAGGATGAGCAGTTCTTC
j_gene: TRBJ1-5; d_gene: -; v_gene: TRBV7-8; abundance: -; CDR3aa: CASSLGGGQMYQPQHF; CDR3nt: TGTGCCAGCAGCTTAGGGGGGGGGCAGATGTATCAGCCCCAGCATTTT
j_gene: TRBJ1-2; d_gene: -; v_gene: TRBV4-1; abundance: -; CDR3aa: CASSQVYGGSYTF; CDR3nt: TGCGCCAGCAGCCAAGTTTATGGAGGATCCTACACCTTC
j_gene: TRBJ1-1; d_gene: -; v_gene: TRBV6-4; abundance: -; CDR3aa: CASSDSGGPNTEAFF; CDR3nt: TGTGCCAGCAGTGACTCGGGGGGTCCTAACACTGAAGCTTTCTTT
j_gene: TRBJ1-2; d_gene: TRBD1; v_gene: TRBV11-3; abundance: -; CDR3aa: CASSSQGRQGDGYTF; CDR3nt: TGTGCCAGCAGCTCCCAAGGGCGACAGGGGGATGGCTACACCTTC
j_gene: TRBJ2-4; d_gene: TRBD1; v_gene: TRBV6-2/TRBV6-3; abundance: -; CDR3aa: CASSYYSGRGRVKNIQYF; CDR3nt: TGTGCCAGCAGTTACTATAGCGGCAGGGGGCGCGTAAAAAACATTCAGTACTTC
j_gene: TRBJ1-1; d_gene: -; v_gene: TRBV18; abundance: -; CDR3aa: CASSRGGPGTEAFF; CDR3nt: TGTGCCAGCTCACGGGGGGGGCCGGGCACTGAAGCTTTCTTT
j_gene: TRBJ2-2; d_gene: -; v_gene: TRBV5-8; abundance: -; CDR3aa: CASSPGTHSGTGELFF; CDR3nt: TGTGCCAGCAGTCCCGGGACACATTCGGGCACCGGGGAGCTGTTTTTT
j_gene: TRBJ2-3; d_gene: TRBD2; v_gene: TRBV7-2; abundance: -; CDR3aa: CASSSRTSGSFTQYF; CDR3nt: TGTGCCAGCAGCTCCCGGACTAGCGGGAGTTTTACGCAGTATTTT
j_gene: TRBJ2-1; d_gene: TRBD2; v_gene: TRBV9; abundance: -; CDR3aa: CASSVVSAGGPQNEQFF; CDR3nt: TGTGCCAGCAGCGTAGTCTCGGCGGGAGGGCCTCAAAATGAGCAGTTCTTC
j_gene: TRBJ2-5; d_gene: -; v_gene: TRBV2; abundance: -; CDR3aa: CASSDQGPETQYF; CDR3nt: TGTGCCAGCAGTGACCAGGGGCCGGAGACCCAGTACTTC
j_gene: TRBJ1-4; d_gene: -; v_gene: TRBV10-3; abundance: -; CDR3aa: CATRDGGGGEKLFF; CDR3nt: TGTGCCACCAGAGACGGGGGAGGCGGTGAAAAACTGTTTTTT
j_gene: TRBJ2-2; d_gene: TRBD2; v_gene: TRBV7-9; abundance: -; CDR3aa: CASSLDVLAGVAGELFF; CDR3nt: TGTGCCAGCAGCTTAGACGTCCTAGCGGGAGTGGCCGGGGAGCTGTTTTTT
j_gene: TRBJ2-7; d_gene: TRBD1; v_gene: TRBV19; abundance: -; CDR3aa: CASSTGGVRAYEQYF; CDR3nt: TGTGCCAGTAGTACAGGGGGCGTAAGGGCCTACGAGCAGTACTTC
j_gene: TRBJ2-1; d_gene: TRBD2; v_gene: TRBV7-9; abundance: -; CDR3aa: CASSLSAGAPYNEQFF; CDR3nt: TGTGCCAGCAGCTTAAGTGCGGGAGCCCCCTACAATGAGCAGTTCTTC
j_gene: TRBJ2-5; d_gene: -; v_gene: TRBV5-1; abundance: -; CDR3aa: CASSLAYMSGDQETQYF; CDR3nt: TGCGCCAGCAGCTTGGCCTATATGTCAGGCGACCAAGAGACCCAGTACTTC
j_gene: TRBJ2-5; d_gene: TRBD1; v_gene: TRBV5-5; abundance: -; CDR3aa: CASSRADRGQETQYF; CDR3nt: TGTGCCAGCAGCCGGGCGGACAGGGGGCAAGAGACCCAGTACTTC
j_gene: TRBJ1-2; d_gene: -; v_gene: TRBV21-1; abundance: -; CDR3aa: CASSIPDRGNYGYTF; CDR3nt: TGTGCCAGCAGCATTCCGGACAGGGGGAACTATGGCTACACCTTC
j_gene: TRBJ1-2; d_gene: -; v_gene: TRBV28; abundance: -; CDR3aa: CASSSGAGDGYTF; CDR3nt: TGTGCCAGCAGTTCAGGGGCAGGGGATGGCTACACCTTC
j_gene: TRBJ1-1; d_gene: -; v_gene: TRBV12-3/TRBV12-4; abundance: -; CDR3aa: CASSGGVNTEAFF; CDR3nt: TGTGCCAGCAGTGGCGGCGTAAACACTGAAGCTTTCTTT
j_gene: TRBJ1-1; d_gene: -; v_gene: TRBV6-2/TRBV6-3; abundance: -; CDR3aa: CASSYGTGPTEAFF; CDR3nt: TGTGCCAGCAGTTACGGTACAGGGCCTACTGAAGCTTTCTTT
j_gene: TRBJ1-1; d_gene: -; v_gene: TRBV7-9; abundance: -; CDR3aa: CASSSTADTEAFF; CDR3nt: TGTGCCAGCAGCTCTACAGCGGACACTGAAGCTTTCTTT
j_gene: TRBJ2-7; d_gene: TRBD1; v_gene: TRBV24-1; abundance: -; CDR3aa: CATSDPMTGGDVHEQYF; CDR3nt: TGTGCCACCAGTGACCCAATGACAGGGGGCGACGTCCACGAGCAGTACTTC
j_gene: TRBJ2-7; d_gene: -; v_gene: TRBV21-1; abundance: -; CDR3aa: CASSTHLAGGFYEQYF; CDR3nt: TGTGCCAGCAGCACCCATCTAGCGGGGGGGTTCTACGAGCAGTACTTC
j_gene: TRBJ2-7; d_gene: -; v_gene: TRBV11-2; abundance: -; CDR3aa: CASSPGRGFGEQYF; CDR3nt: TGTGCCAGCAGTCCCGGACGGGGATTCGGCGAGCAGTACTTC
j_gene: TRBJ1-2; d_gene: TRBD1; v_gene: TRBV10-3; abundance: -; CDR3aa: CAIGDRGSGYTF; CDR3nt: TGTGCCATCGGGGACAGGGGGTCTGGCTACACCTTC
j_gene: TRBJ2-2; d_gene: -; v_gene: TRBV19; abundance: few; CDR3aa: CASSTTTGFIGELFF; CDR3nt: TGTGCCAGTAGTACTACGACAGGATTTATCGGGGAGCTGTTTTTT
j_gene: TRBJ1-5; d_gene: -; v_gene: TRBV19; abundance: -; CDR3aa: CASSFRASNQPQHF; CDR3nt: TGTGCCAGTAGTTTCAGGGCCAGCAATCAGCCCCAGCATTTT
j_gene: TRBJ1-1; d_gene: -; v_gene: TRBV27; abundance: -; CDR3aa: CASSFFPTGEAFF; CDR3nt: TGTGCCAGCAGTTTTTTTCCGACCGGGGAGGCTTTCTTT
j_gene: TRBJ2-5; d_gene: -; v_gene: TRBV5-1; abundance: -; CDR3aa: CASSTRVEETQYF; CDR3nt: TGCGCCAGCAGCACCAGGGTGGAAGAGACCCAGTACTTC
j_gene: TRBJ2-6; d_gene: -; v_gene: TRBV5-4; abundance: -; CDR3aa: CASSLGLSGANVLTF; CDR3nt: TGTGCCAGCAGCTTGGGTCTCTCTGGGGCCAACGTCCTGACTTTC